There are many counts of the clone carrying this T cell receptor beta chain. Its cognate antigen is unknown. The sample is drawn from a study of metastatic and nonmetastatic thyroid tumors. Turning to the study itself: Repertoires of blood and of tissue (tumor or nodule) from malignant and benign thyroid patients were compared.

Germline V gene lookup returns CDR1 SGHDN and CDR2 FVKESK. This CDR3 has 16 amino acids. V shed 1 base and J shed 3 bases, with 10 bases lying between them. Among the patients, none had received any treatment before thyroid surgery. Study-level findings and limits: Benign nodules reportedly had significantly lower TCR beta diversity than malignant thyroid tumors in blood and tumor.

Original handling: Built for papillary thyroid cancer, a distant-metastasis classifier drew on CDR3 differences across clinicopathological groups. TCRdb re-processed the PCR reads through MiXCR. TCRdb, not the authors, supplied the V and J calls. Found here are about 15,000 clones, under 25% of them singletons; the top ten hold 13%. Sequencing input: blood. The V gene is TRBV14, the J gene TRBJ2-6; a possible D gene is TRBD1 (5 bases). The TCR comes from a female donor with papillary thyroid cancer or a benign thyroid nodule (not recorded which). Some clones in this sample may be carry-over from other donors' samples. CDR3 protein: CASSQGGAGGANVLTF. The CDR3 DNA reads TGTGCCAGCAGCCAAGGGGGCGCAGGTGGGGCCAACGTCCTGACTTTC.